This T cell receptor beta chain was identified during a study of T cell changes during pregnancy in multiple sclerosis. The CDR3 has 15 amino acids. V trimming: 5 bases; J trimming: 4 bases; junction bases outside the gene matches: 6. Germline-derived CDR1 and CDR2 are LNHDA and SQIVND (reference sequence). Only in-frame clones appear in the TCRdb table, and some are missing; sequencing was by immunoSEQ multiplex PCR. This repertoire shows approximately 44,000 clones, roughly nine tenths found once; its top ten account for roughly 0.57%. Sequences were derived from CD4+ T cells from peripheral blood mononuclear cells, sampled in the first trimester of pregnancy. The V call is TRBV19, the J call TRBJ1-2; 11 positions match TRBD1. This receptor was obtained from a female donor with multiple sclerosis, enrolled in a pregnancy study. For the CDR3, the DNA is TGTGCCAGTAGTGGTCCGGGACAGGGGGTCTATGGCTACACCTTC. Translating gives CASSGPGQGVYGYTF.